This TCR beta chain derives from a study of regulatory dendritic cells for organ transplantation. On the study more broadly: Monocytes received vitamin D3 on days 0 and 4, IL-10 on day 4.

Study-wide points: Alloreactive memory CD8+ T cell pools varied considerably between individuals. Memory T cells were less diverse than naive, with memory CD8+ most oligoclonal.

The assay was immunoSEQ multiplex PCR, and TCRdb's table has in-frame clones only and misses some. The profile shows about 21,000 clones, 85% to 90% of them singletons. The CDR3 is 19 amino acids. Per germline, CDR1 MDHEN and CDR2 SYDVKM. Trimming at V came to 7 bases and at J to 0 bases, leaving 9 bases not matched to a gene. Concerning this clone: Its antigen is not known.

CFSE-labeled sorted T cells met regulatory or mature dendritic cells for 5 to 6 days. The TCR originated in a human donor in good health. Sequenced material: naive CD4+ T cells from blood cultured with dendritic cells. The subset was: CD45RA+ naive T cells. The chain recombines TRBV28 with TRBJ2-6; 13 nucleotides agree with TRBD2. CDR3 residues: CASTPGGLAGISGANVLTF. The CDR3 DNA follows: TGTGCCAGCACCCCCGGGGGACTAGCGGGAATCTCTGGGGCCAACGTCCTGACTTTC.